This TCR beta chain was observed in a study of CXCR3-negative and CXCR3-positive naive CD8 T cells. Turning to this clonotype: Its specificity is unknown.

The TRB libraries of cDNA were built by UMI-labeled 5' RACE. TCRdb reprocessed the 5' RACE reads and keeps a single row for each CDR3 protein, giving no DNA. The sample table sets out 38,000 or so distinct CDR3 sequences. Study-level points and caveats: Naive CXCR3-negative and CXCR3-positive cells had similar TRBV-TRBJ usage; memory differed. Memory CD8+ cells had much lower diversity, and both naive subsets had comparably high diversity.

CDR1 SGHKS and CDR2 YYEKEE come from the germline V gene (reference sequence). The CDR3 covers 18 residues. This chain links TRBV5-5 with TRBJ1-6; TCRdb reports TRBD1, a call that lacks DNA to check it against. The receptor's source is a human donor in good health. Some clones in this sample may be carry-over from other donors' samples. Sequencing was done on a sample of naive CXCR3- CD8+ T cells from blood. Subset: CD45RO-CCR7+CD27+CD95- naive CD8+ T cells lacking CXCR3 (TNR3-). The chain's CDR3 is CASSPGTQASSYNSPLHF.